This TCR beta chain was sequenced during a study of T cell changes during pregnancy in multiple sclerosis. Clones were sequenced by immunoSEQ multiplex PCR, and TCRdb holds only the in-frame ones, with some missing. The data hold about 67,000 clones, with approximately 91% observed a single time. This receptor was taken from a female donor with multiple sclerosis, enrolled in a pregnancy study. Sequenced here: peripheral blood, sampled in the first trimester of pregnancy.

CDR3 in amino acids: CASSQDRGEIETQYF. The DNA for the CDR3 is TGTGCCAGCAGCCAAGATCGAGGCGAAATAGAGACCCAGTACTTC. The chain recombines TRBV14 with TRBJ2-5; D not certain. Trimming took off 0 bases at V and 4 bases at J, with 12 bases between the two ends. From germline, CDR1 is SGHDN and CDR2 FVKESK. CDR3 size: 15 residues.